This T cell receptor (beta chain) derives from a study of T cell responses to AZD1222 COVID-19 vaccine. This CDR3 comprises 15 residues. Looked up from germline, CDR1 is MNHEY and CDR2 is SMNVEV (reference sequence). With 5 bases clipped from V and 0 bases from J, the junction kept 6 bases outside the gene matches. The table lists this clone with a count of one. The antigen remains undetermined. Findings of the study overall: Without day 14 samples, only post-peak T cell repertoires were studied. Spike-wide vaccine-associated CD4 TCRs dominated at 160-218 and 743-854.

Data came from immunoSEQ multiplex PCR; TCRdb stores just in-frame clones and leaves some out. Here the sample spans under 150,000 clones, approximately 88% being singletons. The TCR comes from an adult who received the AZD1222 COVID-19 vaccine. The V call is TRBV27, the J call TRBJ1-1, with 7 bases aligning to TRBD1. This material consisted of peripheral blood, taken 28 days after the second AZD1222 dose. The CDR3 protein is CASSPRQGMNTEAFF. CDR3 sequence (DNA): TGTGCCAGCAGTCCCCGACAGGGTATGAACACTGAAGCTTTCTTT.